Following are 4 T cell receptor beta chains from one sample sequenced in a study of radiotherapy plus CTLA-4 blockade in lung cancer. Method: immunoSEQ multiplex PCR; TCRdb's copy keeps in-frame clones and lacks some. Found here are about 90,000 clones, around 72% of them singletons; the top ten hold around an eighth. Sample: peripheral blood, taken from a patient treated with radiotherapy plus ipilimumab. The receptors were gathered from a human donor with non-small cell lung cancer that progressed on radiotherapy plus ipilimumab.

This rearrangement joins TRBV29-1 to TRBJ2-3; the match to TRBD2 covers 14 bases. The CDR3 is 18 amino acids. The V segment lost 6 bases and the J segment 5 bases; nucleotides outside the gene matches: 16. Per the germline V gene, CDR1 is SQVTM and CDR2 is ANQGSEA. As DNA, the CDR3 is TGCAGCGTCGACGGACTAGCGGGAGGCCCCGGATACGGAGATACGCAGTATTTT. Translating it yields CSVDGLAGGPGYGDTQYF.

This clone was observed a few times. The chain is built from TRBV6-6 and TRBJ1-2, with D possibly TRBD1 on 5 matching bases. The CDR3 consists of 13 residues. V lost 3 bases and J 8 bases, leaving 13 bases between the germline ends. Germline V gene sequence: CDR1 MNHNY, CDR2 SVGAGI (reference sequence). The CDR3 DNA follows: TGTGCCAGCAGTTATGGGGGGGTTGGAGGCTACACCTTC. This sequence encodes CASSYGGVGGYTF.

The V gene is TRBV5-1, the J gene TRBJ2-2, with D perhaps TRBD1 or TRBD2 (6 bases each). CDR1 and CDR2 (germline): SGHRS, YFSETQ. Trimming left V 0 bases short and J 5 bases short, with 17 bases between. CDR3 length equals 17 residues. This CDR3 reads CASSLVPSEGGTGELFF. CDR3 nucleotides: TGCGCCAGCAGCTTGGTTCCGAGCGAGGGGGGAACCGGGGAGCTGTTTTTT.

V is TRBV11-3 and J is TRBJ2-3, with unresolved D. The CDR3 is made up of 12 amino acids. Trimming removed 5 bases from V and 1 base from J, with 4 bases in between. The germline V gene encodes CDR1 SGHNT and CDR2 YENEEA. This CDR3 is CASSHGTDTQYF. As DNA, the CDR3 is TGTGCCAGCAGCCATGGCACAGATACGCAGTATTTT.